This T cell receptor (beta chain) originates from a study of blood T cell repertoires in COVID-19 (dated by TCRdb to 2020 to 2022). At the level of the whole study: Samples from collaborators originated in the United States, Italy and Spain and spanned both the acute and convalescent phases of COVID-19. The prospective study material was composed of cDNA or gDNA derived from T cells, B-cell-depleted T cells, or PBMCs. Deeply sampled blood TCRbeta repertoires from subjects exposed to, actively infected with, or recovered from COVID-19 were included in the dataset. The repertoires were made available in a free public database intended to serve as a resource for research on the immune response to SARS-CoV-2. Samples were obtained from the ongoing ImmuneRACE study (first 160 participants) and from about 1,300 subjects provided by 6 global collaborators. The sample metadata nearly always contained a de-identified subject ID, COVID-19 status, age in years and sex. Where available, HLA class I and class II types were taken from metadata supplied by the sample provider and were not determined by assay-based typing.

Study-wide findings and limitations: How much clinical and demographic metadata was included differed by source and by participant, and the metadata was provided uncurated.

A word on this clone: The target of this receptor is not known. The record has no base qualities; no much larger clone is one base away.

Cut back by 6 bases and 0 bases, the V and J ends lie 9 bases apart. The germline V gene (reference sequence) sets CDR1 to LGHDT and CDR2 to YNNKEL. The CDR3 has 15 amino acids, counting the end cysteine and phenylalanine. Solely the CDR3 DNA is kept, with 45 bases framed from the first base. In Seattle, one collaborating source enrolled patients while the infection was active and tracked those patients longitudinally over the course of disease. Each collaborating institution followed its own protocols to collect whole blood in K2EDTA tubes. Collaborator samples were shipped for TCRbeta analysis as frozen whole blood, isolated PBMCs, or DNA extracted from either sample type. TCRbeta CDR3 regions were amplified from genomic DNA using the immunoSEQ Assay, a bias-controlled multiplex PCR. The original pipeline was this. Nucleated cell counts per sample were estimated from amplification of reference gene primers within the assay. To quantify the absolute abundance of each unique TCRbeta CDR3 rearrangement, sequence reads were collapsed and filtered. For each sample, productive Simpson clonality was calculated as the square root of Simpson's diversity index across productive rearrangements. TCRdb mirrors the immuneACCESS table, restricted to in-frame sequences. Some clones are absent from its copies; in checked studies, under half trace to an unresolved V gene, and the reason for the others is unknown. That table is the source of V, J and clone size, and D and trimming were worked out from the DNA. This sample comprises roughly 380,000 clones, approximately 91% of them detected only once. 1.5% to 1.8% of the sample is held by the ten biggest clonotypes.

The receptor chain draws on TRBV3-1 (or the pseudogene TRBV3-2) and TRBJ2-6, with no confidently assigned D gene. Sequencing used peripheral blood. The receptor's source is a woman in her thirties or forties with COVID-19, enrolled during active disease. This receptor has the CDR3 CASRINSSGANVLTF. The nucleotide sequence is TGTGCCAGCAGGATAAATAGCTCTGGGGCCAACGTCCTGACTTTC.